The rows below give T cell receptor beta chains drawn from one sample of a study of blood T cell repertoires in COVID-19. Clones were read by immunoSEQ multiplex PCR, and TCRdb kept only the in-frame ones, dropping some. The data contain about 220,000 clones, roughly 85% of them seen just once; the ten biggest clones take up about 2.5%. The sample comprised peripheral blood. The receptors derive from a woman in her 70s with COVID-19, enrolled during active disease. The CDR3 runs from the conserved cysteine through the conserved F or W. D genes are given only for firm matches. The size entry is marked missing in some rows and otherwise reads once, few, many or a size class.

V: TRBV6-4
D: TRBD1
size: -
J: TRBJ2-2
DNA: TGTGCCAGCAGCTCTGGACAGGGGAGGACCGGGGAGCTGTTTTTT
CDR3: CASSSGQGRTGELFF

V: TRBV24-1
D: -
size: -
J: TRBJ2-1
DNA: TGTGCCACCAGTGATTCCCGGGGGGCCTCGATTGAGCAGTTCTTC
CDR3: CATSDSRGASIEQFF

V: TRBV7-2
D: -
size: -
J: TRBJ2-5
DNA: TGTGCCAGCAGCTTAGGTCAGCAGGGGAAGACCCAGTACTTC
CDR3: CASSLGQQGKTQYF

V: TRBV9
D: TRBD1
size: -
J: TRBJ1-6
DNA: TGTGCCAGCCGAGGACAGGGGCGCACAAGTTCACCCCTCCACTTT
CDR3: CASRGQGRTSSPLHF

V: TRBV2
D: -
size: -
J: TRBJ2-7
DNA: TGTGCCAGCAGGCCGGGACTCAAGGGCGAGCAGTACTTC
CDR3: CASRPGLKGEQYF

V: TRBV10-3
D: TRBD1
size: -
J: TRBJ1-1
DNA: TGTGCCATCCACCGGGGACAGGGCGCTATGAACACTGAAGCTTTCTTT
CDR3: CAIHRGQGAMNTEAFF

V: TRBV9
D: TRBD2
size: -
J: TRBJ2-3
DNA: TGTGCCAGCAGCGTAGGCCTAGCGGGCACAGATACGCAGTATTTT
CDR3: CASSVGLAGTDTQYF

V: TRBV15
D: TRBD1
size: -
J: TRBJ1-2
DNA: TGTGCCACCAGCAGAGATCGCGGCAGGGGGCTTATTGGCTACACCTTC
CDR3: CATSRDRGRGLIGYTF

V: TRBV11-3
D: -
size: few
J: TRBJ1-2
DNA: TGTGCCAGCAGCTTCGGAGCTAACTATGGCTACACCTTC
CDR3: CASSFGANYGYTF

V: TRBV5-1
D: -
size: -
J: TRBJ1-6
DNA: TGCGCCAGCAGCAGACAGGCCCCGGGGTCCTATAATTCACCCCTCCACTTT
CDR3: CASSRQAPGSYNSPLHF

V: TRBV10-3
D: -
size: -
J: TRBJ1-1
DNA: TGTGCCATCAGTGAGTTGGGAGGGAACACTGAAGCTTTCTTT
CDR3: CAISELGGNTEAFF

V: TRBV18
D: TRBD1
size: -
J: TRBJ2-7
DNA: TGTGCCAGCTCACCACTCCGGGACAGGGCATACGAGCAGTACTTC
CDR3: CASSPLRDRAYEQYF

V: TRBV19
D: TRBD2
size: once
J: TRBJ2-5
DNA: TGTGCCAGTAGTAAGGCTCGCGCGGTAGCGGGAGGCCAAGAGACCCAGTACTTC
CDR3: CASSKARAVAGGQETQYF

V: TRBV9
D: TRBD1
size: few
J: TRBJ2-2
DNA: TGTGCCAGCAGCACCCGGGACAGGTTGAACACCGGGGAGCTGTTTTTT
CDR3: CASSTRDRLNTGELFF

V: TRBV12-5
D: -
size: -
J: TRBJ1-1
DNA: TGTGCTAGTAAGTGGGGCACAGGGAGTACTGAAGCTTTCTTT
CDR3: CASKWGTGSTEAFF

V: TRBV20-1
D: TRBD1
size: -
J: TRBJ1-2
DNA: TGCAGTGCTAGTAGGCAGGGGGGTTGGTATGGCTACACCTTC
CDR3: CSASRQGGWYGYTF

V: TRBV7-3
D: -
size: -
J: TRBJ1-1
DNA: TGTGCCAGCAGCCCCGCGGGGGGAAACACTGAAGCTTTCTTT
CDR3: CASSPAGGNTEAFF

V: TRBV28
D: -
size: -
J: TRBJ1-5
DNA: TGTGCCAGCAGTGACGAAGGTACAGGGCCCCCGTATAGCAATCAGCCCCAGCATTTT
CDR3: CASSDEGTGPPYSNQPQHF